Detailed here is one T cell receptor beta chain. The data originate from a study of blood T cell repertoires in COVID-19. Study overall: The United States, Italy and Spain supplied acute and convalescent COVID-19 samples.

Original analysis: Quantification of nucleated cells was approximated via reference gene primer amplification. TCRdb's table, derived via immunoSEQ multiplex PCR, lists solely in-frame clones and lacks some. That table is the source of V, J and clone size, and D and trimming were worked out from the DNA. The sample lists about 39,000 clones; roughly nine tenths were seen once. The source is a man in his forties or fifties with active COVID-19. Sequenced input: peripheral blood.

The DNA for the CDR3 is TGTGCCAGCAGCTTAGATAGCGGGAGGGCCAATAGCGAGCAGTTCTTC. Residues: CASSLDSGRANSEQFF. This chain connects TRBV7-9 to TRBJ2-1, with 11 bases lining up with TRBD2. This CDR3 is 16 amino acids long. Trimming at V came to 1 base and at J to 10 bases, leaving 9 bases not matched to a gene. CDR1 is SEHNR and CDR2 is FQNEAQ in the germline V gene (reference sequence). The entire variable domain, with the rest obtained from reference TRBV7-9 and TRBJ2-1, is as follows: DTGVSQNPRHKITKRGQNVTFRCDPISEHNRLYWYRQTLGQGPEFLTYFQNEAQLEKSRLLSDRFSAERPKGSFSTLEIQRTEQGDSAMYLCASSLDSGRANSEQFFGPGTRLTVL.